These 25 T cell receptor beta chains originate from one sample sequenced in a study of blood T cell repertoires in COVID-19. Sequencing used immunoSEQ multiplex PCR; TCRdb keeps in-frame clones, though not all of them. This table has about 210,000 clones, around 80% appearing once. Sequencing was performed on peripheral blood. The receptors originated from an elderly woman with COVID-19, enrolled during active disease.

J is TRBJ1-5 and V is TRBV19; perhaps TRBD1 as D (5 bases). CDR3 length: 15 residues. Per the germline V gene, CDR1 is LNHDA and CDR2 is SQIVND (reference sequence). The germline V and J ends were trimmed by 3 bases and 10 bases, with 19 bases remaining between them. The CDR3 DNA reads TGTGCCAGTAGTATGGGGCAAACCGTGGCAGGCCCCCAGCATTTT. It codes for CASSMGQTVAGPQHF. The whole variable domain, filled in from reference TRBV19 and TRBJ1-5, reads DGGITQSPKYLFRKEGQNVTLSCEQNLNHDAMYWYRQDPGQGLRLIYYSQIVNDFQKGDIAEGYSVSREKKESFPLTVTSAQKNPTAFYLCASSMGQTVAGPQHFGDGTRLSIL.

The chain recombines TRBV9 with TRBJ1-5; TRBD1 might be the D (6 bases). Per germline, CDR1 SGDLS and CDR2 YYNGEE. V lost 4 bases, J lost 7 bases, and 18 bases lay in between. The CDR3 extends over 15 amino acids. CDR3 region: CASSPQTGSGQPQHF. The CDR3 DNA sequence: TGTGCCAGCAGCCCGCAAACAGGGAGTGGGCAGCCCCAGCATTTT.

This clone was detected a few times. V and J are TRBV21-1 and TRBJ1-4; TRBD1, the table's D call, lacks a check against the DNA. TRBV21-1 is flagged as a pseudogene. The CDR3 covers 15 residues. The CDR3 loop reads CASRGTVVGGEKLFF. DNA of the CDR3: TGTGCCAGCAGGGGGACAGTTGTCGGAGGTGAAAAACTGTTTTTT.

This chain links TRBV6-5 with TRBJ1-2, with TRBD1 matching 7 bases. V shed 10 bases, J shed 6 bases, and the junction held 11 bases outside the gene matches. CDR1 and CDR2 (germline): MNHEY, SVGAGI. This CDR3 has 13 residues. CDR3 coding DNA: TGTGCCACCATACATCAAACAGGGGATGGCTACACCTTC. It specifies CATIHQTGDGYTF.

In this sample, this clone turned up a few times. The chain recombines TRBV2 with TRBJ1-1, with TRBD1 as a possible D gene (5 bases). V lost 6 bases and J 2 bases, leaving 13 bases between the germline ends. The CDR3 covers 14 residues. Per germline, CDR1 SNHLY and CDR2 FYNNEI. The CDR3 DNA follows: TGTGCCAGCAGCCTTGGGGGGGGTAACACTGAAGCTTTCTTT. This gives the protein CASSLGGGNTEAFF.

This clone was seen only once. The V gene is TRBV7-9, the J gene TRBJ1-4; TRBD1 might be the D (5 bases). The CDR3 sequence is 15 residues long. CDR1 is SEHNR and CDR2 is FQNEAQ in the germline V gene (reference sequence). V was clipped by 7 bases and J by 0 bases, with 12 bases between them. The CDR3 reads CASIPGGATNEKLFF. The DNA for the CDR3 is TGTGCCAGCATCCCGGGGGGAGCAACTAATGAAAAACTGTTTTTT. The full variable domain, rest sourced from reference TRBV7-9 and TRBJ1-4, is DTGVSQNPRHKITKRGQNVTFRCDPISEHNRLYWYRQTLGQGPEFLTYFQNEAQLEKSRLLSDRFSAERPKGSFSTLEIQRTEQGDSAMYLCASIPGGATNEKLFFGSGTQLSVL.

The chain couples TRBV12-3 or TRBV12-4 to TRBJ2-5; 7 positions match TRBD2. The CDR3 is 12 residues long. The V gene end was trimmed by 6 bases and the J gene end by 7 bases; junction bases not matched to a gene: 5. CDR3 protein: CASSGGSSTQYF. The CDR3 coding sequence is TGTGCCAGCAGCGGGGGGTCATCGACCCAGTACTTC.

The chain couples TRBV6-5 to TRBJ1-2, with 7 bases aligning to TRBD1. The CDR3 has 15 amino acids. V dropped 2 bases and J dropped 8; count of bases not matched to a gene: 11. Per the germline V gene, CDR1 is MNHEY and CDR2 is SVGAGI. The CDR3, as DNA: TGTGCCAGCAGTTACGGGGGTGTCAGGGGGTACGGCTACACCTTC. Protein product: CASSYGGVRGYGYTF.

This rearrangement joins TRBV10-1 to TRBJ2-5; D is perhaps TRBD1 (6 bases). The V gene's germline CDR1 is WNHNN and CDR2 SYGVQD (reference sequence). The CDR3 extends over 13 amino acids. V was shortened by 7 bases and J by 5 bases, with 14 bases between the two germline ends. Written as DNA, the CDR3 is TGCGCCAGCATCGACAGGCAGGCGGAGACCCAGTACTTC. Translated, it gives CASIDRQAETQYF.

The chain couples TRBV10-3 to TRBJ1-5; D remains unclear. CDR1 is ENHRY, CDR2 SYGVKD, per germline. The V gene lost 6 bases and the J gene lost 0 bases, with 12 bases spanning the gap. There are 15 residues in the CDR3. CDR3 region: CAISREGGSNQPQHF. The DNA of the CDR3 is TGTGCCATCAGCCGGGAGGGAGGTAGCAATCAGCCCCAGCATTTT.

The chain uses TRBV12-3 or TRBV12-4 and TRBJ2-5; 11 nucleotides match TRBD2. V shed 6 bases, J shed 12 bases, and the junction held 9 bases outside the gene matches. This CDR3 contains 13 residues. In DNA form, the CDR3 reads TGTGCCAGCAGCCTAGCGGGGGGCGGATCCGAGTACTTC. Its protein is CASSLAGGGSEYF.

CDR3 in amino acids: CASSEGDTQYF. CDR3 nucleotide sequence: TGTGCCAGTAGCGAGGGAGATACGCAGTATTTT. The V and J genes are TRBV19 and TRBJ2-3, with D possibly TRBD2 on 5 matching bases. Germline V gives CDR1 LNHDA, CDR2 SQIVND (reference sequence). CDR3 length: 11 residues. The V end lost 6 bases, the J end lost 5 bases, and 6 bases lay between the germline ends.

This chain connects TRBV7-8 to TRBJ1-2; TRBD1 aligns across 7 bases. Germline lookup yields CDR1 SGHVS and CDR2 FQNEAQ. CDR3 length equals 13 residues. The trim removed 5 bases at V and 2 bases at J, leaving 2 bases unmatched. CDR3 protein: CASSQDRNYGYTF. DNA of the CDR3: TGTGCCAGCAGCCAGGACAGGAACTATGGCTACACCTTC.

Note on this clone: This specimen includes other DNA sequences encoding the same CDR3. V gene TRBV6-1 combines with J gene TRBJ1-1; possibly TRBD1 for D (6 bases). The CDR3 contains 11 residues. The germline V gene has CDR1 MNHNS and CDR2 SASEGT. V was pared by 3 bases and J by 7 bases, with 6 bases between. In nucleotides, the CDR3 is TGTGCCAGCAGTGACAGGGGTGAAGCTTTCTTT. This gives the protein CASSDRGEAFF.

This clone has a single count. This rearrangement joins TRBV2 to TRBJ2-7; D perhaps matches TRBD1 (5 bases). Germline CDR1 SNHLY, CDR2 FYNNEI. The CDR3 length is 15 residues. The ends were cut back, 5 bases at V and 1 base at J, with 15 bases in the middle. The CDR3 DNA sequence: TGTGCCAGCAGTAGGTCGTGGACAACTTCCTACGAGCAGTACTTC. It codes for CASSRSWTTSYEQYF. Supplemented by reference TRBV2 and TRBJ2-7, the full variable domain reads EPEVTQTPSHQVTQMGQEVILRCVPISNHLYFYWYRQILGQKVEFLVSFYNNEISEKSEIFDDQFSVERPDGSNFTLKIRSTKLEDSAMYFCASSRSWTTSYEQYFGPGTRLTVT.

V gene TRBV5-1 combines with J gene TRBJ2-7; 7 bases line up with TRBD2. Losses at the gene ends were 3 bases for V and 4 bases for J; bases not matched to a gene: 7. This CDR3 has 14 residues. Germline lookup yields CDR1 SGHRS and CDR2 YFSETQ. The CDR3 sequence is CASSSQGGEYEQYF. The CDR3 nucleotides are TGCGCCAGCAGCTCTCAGGGAGGGGAGTACGAGCAGTACTTC.

The genes are TRBV18 and TRBJ1-1; D gene uncertain. Trimming left V 5 bases short and J 9 bases short, with 16 bases between. This CDR3 has 13 residues. Per germline, CDR1 KGHSH and CDR2 LQKENI. The CDR3 DNA reads TGTGCCAGCTCAAGTAGCGGCTTACCCCAAGCTTTCTTT. Translated: CASSSSGLPQAFF.

This clone was found once. The rearrangement links TRBV6-5 to TRBJ2-3, with 16 nucleotides matching TRBD2. Losses at the gene ends were 6 bases for V and 7 bases for J; bases not matched to a gene: 4. Germline loops: CDR1 MNHEY, CDR2 SVGAGI. The CDR3 covers 15 residues. Here the CDR3 DNA reads TGTGCCAGCAGGGGACTAGCGGGGGGGCTGAATACGCAGTATTTT. Protein: CASRGLAGGLNTQYF.

The V gene is TRBV5-6, the J gene TRBJ2-7; D might be TRBD1 (6 bases). Germline-derived CDR1 and CDR2 are SGHDT and YYEEEE. V was trimmed by 6 bases and J by 1 base, leaving 8 bases between them. There are 12 residues in the CDR3. The CDR3 sequence is CASNRASYEQYF. The CDR3 bases are TGTGCCAGCAACAGGGCTTCCTACGAGCAGTACTTC.

This clone has only a few counts. The rearrangement links TRBV11-2 to TRBJ2-5; D is unresolved. The CDR3 covers 13 residues. Germline CDR1 SGHAT, CDR2 FQNNGV. V lost 5 bases to trimming and J lost 0 bases, with 7 bases between them. The CDR3: CASSLSHQETQYF. The CDR3 bases are TGTGCCAGCAGCCTCTCCCACCAAGAGACCCAGTACTTC.

This clone was picked up one time. The chain uses TRBV5-5 and TRBJ1-2; TRBD1 agrees at 9 bases. The germline V gene has CDR1 SGHKS and CDR2 YYEKEE (reference sequence). The V gene end was trimmed by 0 bases and the J gene end by 7 bases; junction bases not matched to a gene: 7. CDR3 length equals 15 residues. CDR3 loop: CASSLEGDRASGYTF. CDR3 nucleotides: TGTGCCAGCAGCTTGGAGGGGGACAGGGCCTCTGGCTACACCTTC.

The chain employs TRBV9 and TRBJ2-5; 11 bases match TRBD2. The germline V gene encodes CDR1 SGDLS and CDR2 YYNGEE. This CDR3 has 16 amino acids. Trimming at V came to 2 bases and at J to 0 bases, leaving 3 bases not matched to a gene. CDR3 sequence reads: CASSVTSGTYQETQYF. Written as DNA, the CDR3 is TGTGCCAGCAGCGTGACTAGCGGGACGTACCAAGAGACCCAGTACTTC.

This clone was recorded a few times. This chain links TRBV7-6 with TRBJ2-5; 7 positions agree with TRBD1. The CDR3 has 15 amino acids. J lost 5 bases, V lost 0 bases, and 6 bases had no gene match. Per the germline V gene, CDR1 is SGHVS and CDR2 is FNYEAQ. The chain's CDR3 is CASSLATGPLETQYF. The CDR3 bases are TGTGCCAGCAGCTTAGCGACAGGGCCCCTGGAGACCCAGTACTTC.

This chain joins TRBV6-5 and TRBJ1-5, with D maybe TRBD1 (6 bases). CDR1 is MNHEY and CDR2 is SVGAGI in the germline V gene. V was pared by 2 bases and J by 11 bases, with 13 bases between. The CDR3 sequence is 13 residues long. The CDR3 reads CASSYVRGMTQHF. For the CDR3, the DNA is TGTGCCAGCAGTTACGTTAGGGGGATGACCCAGCATTTT.

The chain carries TRBV4-2 and TRBJ2-1; 11 bases fit TRBD2. The CDR3 covers 16 residues. V trimming: 2 bases; J trimming: 5 bases; junction bases outside the gene matches: 5. Per germline, CDR1 LGHNA and CDR2 YNFKEQ. CDR3 sequence: CASSQPGTSGNNEQFF. Here the CDR3 DNA reads TGTGCCAGCAGCCAACCTGGGACTAGCGGAAACAATGAGCAGTTCTTC.